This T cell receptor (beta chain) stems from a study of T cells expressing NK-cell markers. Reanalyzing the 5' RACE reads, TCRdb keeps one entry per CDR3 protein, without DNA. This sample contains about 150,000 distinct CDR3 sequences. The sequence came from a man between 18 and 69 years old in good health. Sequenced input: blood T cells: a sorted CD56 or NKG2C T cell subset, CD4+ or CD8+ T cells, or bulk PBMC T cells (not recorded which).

CDR3 protein: CASSEAPGTGGNEQFF. The rearrangement uses TRBV6-1 and TRBJ2-1; there is no DNA to check the TCRdb D call of TRBD1. This CDR3 has 16 residues. CDR1 MNHNS and CDR2 SASEGT come from the germline V gene.